This TCR beta chain originates from a study of T-cell memory formation after mild COVID-19. Study-wide results and caveats: Clones from the second wave (peaking day 37) had unconfirmed SARS-CoV-2 specificity.

TCRdb reprocessed the 5' RACE reads with MiXCR, giving one entry per CDR3 protein. The sample carries about 270,000 distinct CDR3 sequences, roughly a sixth recorded once. CDR1 is SGDLS and CDR2 is YYNGEE in the germline V gene. J gave up 4 bases and V 0 bases, and 9 bases lay outside the gene matches. This CDR3 contains 16 residues. Comment on this clonotype: Its antigen is unknown.

The clonotype was recovered from a man between 18 and 35 years old who had mild COVID-19 (a few samples of this study predate the infection). Cell type and time point are not known. The chain uses TRBV9 and TRBJ1-1, with 7 bases matching TRBD1. The source material was PBMCs or a T cell subset sorted from them (not recorded which). The CDR3 region is CASSVGDRVVVTEAFF. The DNA for the CDR3 is TGTGCCAGCAGCGTAGGTGACAGGGTAGTTGTCACTGAAGCTTTCTTT.